This T cell receptor beta chain was observed in a study of cytomegalovirus exposure and HLA in healthy donors. Overall study context: The same platform was used for the 100 to 150 validation repertoires and the roughly 600 first-cohort repertoires, a later analysis reported. Study-level findings and limits: Cytomegalovirus status was reportedly diagnosed by the classifier with high sensitivity and specificity. The authors listed 164 TCR beta chains as cytomegalovirus-associated. The majority of TCR sequences were rare, yet some public TCRs appeared in many donors.

Germline V gives CDR1 SNHLY, CDR2 FYNNEI. This CDR3 contains 13 residues. Notes on this clone: The antigen remains undetermined. A junction end diverges from the germline sequence, so it may reflect a read error.

TCRdb's copy holds only in-frame clones and misses some; the assay was immunoSEQ multiplex PCR. The sample lists 250,000 to 350,000 clones, more than 80% seen once, with around 0.8% in the top ten. V is TRBV2 and J is TRBJ1-3; 7 positions agree with TRBD1. The clonotype originates from a woman aged 18 to 35 in good health and CMV-seronegative. The source material was PBMCs. Written as DNA, the CDR3 is TGTGCCAGCAGTCCTTTGGAGGGACAGAGATTAAGTTTT. It translates to CASSPLEGQRLSF. Full variable domain (rest looked up from reference TRBV2 and TRBJ1-3): EPEVTQTPSHQVTQMGQEVILRCVPISNHLYFYWYRQILGQKVEFLVSFYNNEISEKSEIFDDQFSVERPDGSNFTLKIRSTKLEDSAMYFCASSPLEGQRLSFGEGSWLTVV.